The 12 T cell receptor beta chains below were found in one sample sequenced in a study of blood T cell repertoires in COVID-19. Sequenced by immunoSEQ multiplex PCR; TCRdb stores in-frame clones only, minus some. This sample has about 330,000 clones; over 75% occur once, and the top ten carry more than 5%. Sequencing input: PBMCs or T cells enriched from blood (not recorded which). Every receptor here comes from a man aged 25-45 years who had recovered from COVID-19.

For this clone: This same CDR3 is encoded by further DNA sequences in the sample. The J gene is TRBJ2-1, the V gene TRBV5-1; 7 positions match TRBD1. CDR1 is SGHRS, CDR2 YFSETQ, per germline. This CDR3 spans 13 amino acids. V trimming: 0 bases; J trimming: 7 bases; junction bases outside the gene matches: 1. The CDR3 sequence: CASSLDRGNEQFF. The DNA for the CDR3 is TGCGCCAGCAGCTTGGACAGGGGTAATGAGCAGTTCTTC.

J is TRBJ2-7 and V is TRBV19, with TRBD2 as a possible D gene (7 bases). The length of the CDR3 is 14 residues. V was cut by 7 bases and J by 6 bases, with 19 bases left in between. Germline V gene lookup returns CDR1 LNHDA and CDR2 SQIVND (reference sequence). The CDR3 sequence: CASTGGVPPFEQYF. Written as DNA, the CDR3 is TGTGCCAGTACGGGGGGCGTACCACCTTTCGAGCAGTACTTC.

The J gene is TRBJ1-2, the V gene TRBV18; a possible D gene is TRBD1 (6 bases). The CDR3 extends over 16 amino acids. The V gene lost 3 bases and the J gene lost 4 bases, with 18 bases spanning the gap. Germline CDR1 KGHSH, CDR2 LQKENI. CDR3 in amino acids: CASSPFGQGKGYGYTF. The CDR3 DNA follows: TGTGCCAGCTCACCCTTCGGGCAGGGGAAAGGCTATGGCTACACCTTC.

V is TRBV2 and J is TRBJ1-1; no clear D. V lost 7 bases and J 4 bases, leaving 13 bases between the germline ends. The CDR3 sequence is 13 residues long. The germline gives CDR1 SNHLY, CDR2 FYNNEI. The CDR3 DNA reads as TGTGCCAGCATGAGGCTCCCGGGCACTGAAGCTTTCTTT. Translating gives CASMRLPGTEAFF.

With regard to this clone: A read error may account for a junction end that differs from germline. The rearrangement links TRBV28 to TRBJ1-2; 9 nucleotides match TRBD1. Germline assignment: CDR1 MDHEN and CDR2 SYDVKM. The CDR3 covers 11 residues. CDR3: CASSGTGTGHF. The CDR3 DNA sequence: TGTGCCAGCAGTGGAACCGGGACAGGGCACTTC.

The chain uses TRBV27 and TRBJ2-2; possible D gene TRBD1, 6 bases. Germline V gene sequence: CDR1 MNHEY, CDR2 SMNVEV (reference sequence). With 5 bases removed from V and 6 bases from J, the gap between germline ends came to 19 bases. CDR3 size: 16 residues. The chain's CDR3 is CASSQGRYRVPGELFF. CDR3 coding DNA: TGTGCCAGCAGTCAAGGCCGGTACAGGGTTCCCGGGGAGCTGTTTTTT.

The CDR3 nucleotides are TGTGCCAGTAGTGGGCAGGGGTTGGGCCAGTATTTT. This codes for CASSGQGLGQYF. This chain joins TRBV19 and TRBJ2-3; the D gene is possibly TRBD1 (6 bases). Trimming left V 5 bases short and J 12 bases short, with 15 bases between. Germline V CDR1 and CDR2: LNHDA, SQIVND (reference sequence). CDR3 length: 12 amino acids.

The V call is TRBV5-8, the J call TRBJ2-3; 9 nucleotides agree with TRBD1. The CDR3 contains 16 residues. Germline loops: CDR1 SGHTS, CDR2 YDEGEE. Trimming took 4 bases from V and 5 from J; bases not matched to a gene: 11. The CDR3 region has the DNA TGTGCCAGCAGCGACCCCACAGGGGGCGCGGGAGATACGCAGTATTTT. It specifies CASSDPTGGAGDTQYF.

This chain connects TRBV5-1 to TRBJ1-3, with 9 bases lining up with TRBD1. Looked up from germline, CDR1 is SGHRS and CDR2 is YFSETQ. The CDR3 spans 16 residues. V trimming: 0 bases; J trimming: 2 bases; junction bases outside the gene matches: 3. CDR3 protein: CASSLAGTGTGNTIYF. CDR3 bases: TGCGCCAGCAGCTTGGCCGGGACAGGGACTGGAAACACCATATATTTT.

The chain uses TRBV29-1 and TRBJ2-1; TRBD2 agrees at 9 bases. This CDR3 is built from 14 residues. The junction had 2 bases not matched to a gene; V was cut back by 1 base and J by 4 bases. CDR1 is SQVTM, CDR2 ANQGSEA, per germline. The CDR3 sequence is CSVEASGVYNEQFF. DNA for the CDR3: TGCAGCGTTGAAGCTAGCGGGGTGTACAATGAGCAGTTCTTC.

The sample holds one count of this clone. This chain links TRBV10-3 with TRBJ1-1; tentatively, D is TRBD1 (6 bases). Germline CDR1 reads ENHRY; CDR2 reads SYGVKD. CDR3 length equals 14 residues. V gave up 6 bases and J gave up 5 bases, with 16 bases separating them. The CDR3 DNA reads TGTGCCATCAGACAGGCAGGGGAGGGGACTGAAGCTTTCTTT. It yields the protein CAIRQAGEGTEAFF.

This chain uses TRBV20-1 with TRBJ1-4; 7 nucleotides match TRBD1. From germline, CDR1 is DFQATT and CDR2 SNEGSKA (reference sequence). J lost 4 bases, V lost 3 bases, and 5 bases had no gene match. The CDR3 has 14 residues. In DNA form, the CDR3 reads TGCAGTGCTAGTGGGGGGACAGATAATGAAAAACTGTTTTTT. It encodes CSASGGTDNEKLFF.